This entry lists 23 T cell receptor beta chains sequenced from one sample in a study of cytomegalovirus exposure and HLA in healthy donors. Researchers ran the PCR with 60 Vbeta and 13 Jbeta primers. Profiled with immunoSEQ multiplex PCR; TCRdb holds only in-frame clones, not every one. Listed are about 55,000 clones; approximately 8.9% falls within the top ten. The sample taken for sequencing was PBMCs. These receptors all stem from a man between 50 and 59 years old in good health and CMV-seropositive.

J is TRBJ2-3 and V is TRBV4-1; 11 bases map to TRBD2. V lost 4 bases to trimming and J lost 4 bases; unmatched junction nucleotides: 7. Germline CDR1 MGHRA, CDR2 YSYEKL. This CDR3 has 16 amino acids. The CDR3 DNA follows: TGCGCCAGCAGCCTCGGGACTAGCGGTTTGGCAGATACGCAGTATTTT. Translating it yields CASSLGTSGLADTQYF.

This chain links TRBV6-5 with TRBJ2-1; D is perhaps TRBD2 (5 bases). Germline lookup yields CDR1 MNHEY and CDR2 SVGAGI. The CDR3 loop spans 14 amino acids. V was shortened by 2 bases and J by 5 bases, with 10 bases between the two germline ends. CDR3 in amino acids: CASSYGRAHNEQFF. The CDR3 DNA sequence: TGTGCCAGCAGTTACGGGCGGGCCCACAATGAGCAGTTCTTC.

The rearrangement joins TRBV7-6 to TRBJ2-7, with 11 bases identical to TRBD2. Germline assignment: CDR1 SGHVS and CDR2 FNYEAQ. The CDR3 length is 14 residues. V was clipped by 5 bases and J by 4 bases; unmatched bases: 4. The CDR3, as DNA: TGTGCCAGCAGCGCCACTAGCGGGAGTTACGAGCAGTACTTC. Translating gives CASSATSGSYEQYF.

The rearrangement uses TRBV27 and TRBJ2-4, with TRBD2 as a possible D gene (6 bases). V was clipped by 3 bases and J by 1 base, with 13 bases between them. The germline V gene has CDR1 MNHEY and CDR2 SMNVEV (reference sequence). The CDR3 extends over 16 amino acids. This CDR3 is CASSLWGGGAKNIQYF. As DNA, the CDR3 is TGTGCCAGCAGTTTGTGGGGCGGAGGGGCCAAAAACATTCAGTACTTC.

V usage is TRBV28 and J usage is TRBJ2-7; TRBD1 matches at 9 bases. This CDR3 spans 14 amino acids. In germline, CDR1 is MDHEN, CDR2 SYDVKM. V dropped 5 bases and J dropped 10; count of bases not matched to a gene: 12. This chain's CDR3 is CASSPPSDRGNQYF. The DNA for the CDR3 is TGTGCCAGCAGTCCACCCTCCGACAGGGGGAATCAGTACTTC.

V gene TRBV6-6 combines with J gene TRBJ2-3, with TRBD2 identical over 9 bases. The CDR3 totals 15 residues. CDR1 and CDR2 from the germline V gene are MNHNY and SVGAGI (reference sequence). J was trimmed by 1 base and V by 4 bases; bases with no gene match: 3. The CDR3 loop reads CASSFGGGGTDTQYF. The DNA for the CDR3 is TGTGCCAGCAGTTTCGGCGGGGGGGGCACAGATACGCAGTATTTT.

V usage is TRBV14 and J usage is TRBJ2-7; unclear D gene. This CDR3 has 15 residues. Trimming took 1 base from V and 3 from J, leaving 13 bases between them. In germline, CDR1 is SGHDN, CDR2 FVKESK. In DNA, the CDR3 is TGTGCCAGCAGCCAAGGTAGCCACGGAGTCTACGAGCAGTACTTC. Its protein product is CASSQGSHGVYEQYF.

On this clone itself: The DNA is left out, because the CDR3 cannot be placed on it with certainty; the CDR3 is given as TCRdb lists it. This sequence joins TRBV6-1 and TRBJ1-5; no DNA check was done on the table's D call, TRBD1. From germline, CDR1 is MNHNS and CDR2 SASEGT. The CDR3 numbers 13 amino acids, ends counted. The CDR3 loop is CASRTGPILAQHF.

The rearrangement joins TRBV4-3 to TRBJ1-5, with TRBD1 matching 7 bases. The CDR3 contains 13 residues. The ends lost 0 bases at V and 7 bases at J; junction bases unmatched: 0. The V gene's germline CDR1 is LGHNA and CDR2 YSLEER. The CDR3 loop reads CASSQEGGQPQHF. CDR3 in DNA: TGCGCCAGCAGCCAAGAAGGGGGCCAGCCCCAGCATTTT.

The chain joins TRBV19 to TRBJ1-1, with a tentative D call TRBD1 (6 bases). V lost 6 bases and J lost 8, with 10 bases in between. There are 11 residues in the CDR3. Germline V gene sequence: CDR1 LNHDA, CDR2 SQIVND (reference sequence). The CDR3 region has the DNA TGTGCCAGTAGGGGGCAGGGGGAAGCTTTCTTT. Its protein is CASRGQGEAFF.

This chain links TRBV6-1 with TRBJ1-1, with D perhaps matching TRBD1 (5 bases). Deletions cut 4 bases from V and 7 bases from J, with 16 bases between. The CDR3 sequence is 14 residues long. The germline V gene encodes CDR1 MNHNS and CDR2 SASEGT. The CDR3 spells CASSGGDLLGEAFF. The CDR3 nucleotides are TGTGCCAGCAGTGGGGGGGACCTGTTGGGTGAAGCTTTCTTT.

The chain is built from TRBV2 and TRBJ1-1; TRBD1 is a possible D gene (5 bases). The V gene lost 4 bases and the J gene lost 6 bases, with 15 bases spanning the gap. This CDR3 is built from 14 residues. CDR1 and CDR2 from the germline V gene are SNHLY and FYNNEI. CDR3 coding DNA: TGTGCCAGCAGTGTTTTGGCAGGGCAAGCTGAAGCTTTCTTT. Its translation is CASSVLAGQAEAFF.

Of note for this clone: Germline is not matched at one junction end, which may reflect a read error. The rearrangement joins TRBV9 to TRBJ2-3; D ambiguous. Looked up from germline, CDR1 is SGDLS and CDR2 is YYNGEE. This CDR3 comprises 15 residues. Written as DNA, the CDR3 is TGTGCCAGCAGCGTAGGTATCCTTTTCACAGATAAGCAGTATTTT. It yields the protein CASSVGILFTDKQYF.

This rearrangement joins TRBV19 to TRBJ1-2, with 7 positions matching TRBD1. J gave up 2 bases and V 1 base, and 7 bases lay outside the gene matches. From germline, CDR1 is LNHDA and CDR2 SQIVND (reference sequence). This CDR3 spans 16 amino acids. The CDR3 protein is CASSIVLVRGNYGYTF. CDR3 DNA: TGTGCCAGTAGTATAGTCTTGGTCAGGGGGAACTATGGCTACACCTTC.

This chain connects TRBV5-1 to TRBJ2-7, with D maybe TRBD1 (5 bases). There are 15 residues in the CDR3. Germline V gene sequence: CDR1 SGHRS, CDR2 YFSETQ. Trimming took 0 bases from V and 1 from J, leaving 11 bases between them. CDR3 sequence reads: CASSLEPDRSYEQYF. DNA of the CDR3: TGCGCCAGCAGCTTGGAACCCGACAGATCCTACGAGCAGTACTTC.

The CDR3 here is CSVGDRGKGLDTEAFF. CDR3 DNA sequence: TGCAGCGTTGGAGACAGGGGGAAGGGACTGGACACTGAAGCTTTCTTT. This chain uses TRBV29-1 with TRBJ1-1; 9 bases align to TRBD1. The CDR3 is 16 residues long. The V and J ends lost 4 bases and 3 bases, in that order; junction bases with no gene match: 12. Germline V gives CDR1 SQVTM, CDR2 ANQGSEA.

The chain joins TRBV4-1 to TRBJ2-1, with 11 bases identical to TRBD2. The CDR3 length is 21 residues. Unmatched junction bases numbered 22, after V lost 1 base and J lost 8 bases. CDR1 is MGHRA, CDR2 YSYEKL, per germline. The CDR3 reads CASSQGMARLAGPRRGDEQFF. The CDR3 nucleotides read TGCGCCAGCAGCCAAGGAATGGCGAGACTAGCGGGACCTAGGAGAGGGGATGAGCAGTTCTTC.

V gene TRBV19 combines with J gene TRBJ1-2, with 7 bases matching TRBD1. With V trimmed by 5 bases and J by 3 bases, 9 bases remained unmatched. Germline CDR1 and CDR2: LNHDA and SQIVND (reference sequence). The CDR3 extends over 15 amino acids. The CDR3 region is CASSAIDRDDYGYTF. The CDR3 DNA reads as TGTGCCAGTAGTGCAATCGACAGGGACGACTATGGCTACACCTTC.

Remarks on this clone: The germline gene is not matched at one end of the junction; a read error may be the cause. The CDR3 is CASNVVGPSSGIKVF. For the CDR3, the DNA is TGTGCCAGCAACGTTGTCGGCCCGAGTAGCGGGATTAAGGTCTTT. The chain combines TRBV7-2 with TRBJ2-3; the match to TRBD2 covers 8 bases. The CDR3 is 15 amino acids. Per germline, CDR1 SGHTA and CDR2 FQGNSA. Filled out from reference TRBV7-2 and TRBJ2-3, the complete variable domain reads GAGVSQSPSNKVTEKGKDVELRCDPISGHTALYWYRQSLGQGLEFLIYFQGNSAPDKSGLPSDRFSAERTGGSVSTLTIQRTQQEDSAVYLCASNVVGPSSGIKVFGPGTRLTVL.

The rearrangement links TRBV4-2 to TRBJ1-6, with D possibly being TRBD1 (5 bases). From germline, CDR1 is LGHNA and CDR2 YNFKEQ. V was trimmed by 1 base and J by 7 bases, leaving 11 bases between them. There are 15 residues in the CDR3. The CDR3 loop reads CASSQGGQANSPLHF. In DNA, the CDR3 is TGTGCCAGCAGCCAAGGTGGACAAGCCAATTCACCCCTCCACTTT.

This chain links TRBV28 with TRBJ1-2, with D uncertain. Germline V gives CDR1 MDHEN, CDR2 SYDVKM. The CDR3 is 13 amino acids. Trimming removed 3 bases at V and 2 bases at J, with 7 bases between. The CDR3 DNA sequence: TGTGCCAGCAGTTTTAGGGAGAACTATGGCTACACCTTC. Its translation is CASSFRENYGYTF.

The CDR3 bases are TGTGCCAGCTCACCACCGGCAACAGGCGGTGAGCAGTTCTTC. This gives the protein CASSPPATGGEQFF. The chain joins TRBV18 to TRBJ2-1; D is perhaps TRBD1 (5 bases). V dropped 0 bases and J dropped 9 bases, with 12 bases sitting between them. The CDR3 length is 14 residues. The germline V gene has CDR1 KGHSH and CDR2 LQKENI.

This chain uses TRBV7-2 with TRBJ1-5, with 7 positions matching TRBD1. The CDR3 totals 17 residues. After removal of 2 bases from V and 1 base from J, the junction contained 8 bases not matched to a gene. From germline, CDR1 is SGHTA and CDR2 FQGNSA. The CDR3 sequence is CASSLSHRGRSNQPQHF. The CDR3 coding sequence is TGTGCCAGCAGCTTAAGTCACAGGGGAAGGAGCAATCAGCCCCAGCATTTT.